The next 16 T cell receptor beta chains were all read from a single sample in a study of cytomegalovirus exposure and HLA in healthy donors. The study ran its PCR with 60 Vbeta and 13 Jbeta primers. Data came from immunoSEQ multiplex PCR; TCRdb stores just in-frame clones and leaves some out. The sample comprises 110,000 or so clones, over 75% of which are singletons, and approximately 5.5% rests with the top ten. The sample taken for sequencing was PBMCs. All receptors come from a man younger than 30 in good health and CMV-seropositive.

The rearrangement links TRBV7-6 to TRBJ1-1; D not certain. The ends were cut back, 1 base at V and 3 bases at J, with 6 bases in the middle. The CDR3 runs to 13 residues. The germline V gene has CDR1 SGHVS and CDR2 FNYEAQ. CDR3 in amino acids: CASSLGTDTEAFF. CDR3 nucleotides: TGTGCCAGCAGCTTAGGAACAGACACTGAAGCTTTCTTT. Full variable domain (remainder filled in from reference TRBV7-6 and TRBJ1-1): GAGVSQSPRYKVTKRGQDVALRCDPISGHVSLYWYRQALGQGPEFLTYFNYEAQQDKSGLPNDRFSAERPEGSISTLTIQRTEQRDSAMYRCASSLGTDTEAFFGQGTRLTVV.

The chain combines TRBV6-5 with TRBJ2-1; D uncertain. The CDR3 is 14 amino acids. Between the trimmed V and J ends, which lost 1 base and 3 bases, there was a span of 7 bases. Germline V CDR1 and CDR2: MNHEY, SVGAGI. The CDR3 DNA sequence: TGTGCCAGCAGTTACTACAGAAACTACAATGAGCAGTTCTTC. Its translation: CASSYYRNYNEQFF.

V and J are TRBV29-1 and TRBJ2-7; TRBD1 aligns across 7 bases. The CDR3 length is 14 residues. The germline V gene encodes CDR1 SQVTM and CDR2 ANQGSEA. V was clipped by 5 bases and J by 0 bases; unmatched bases: 7. The CDR3 protein is CSVSTGLSSYEQYF. The CDR3 bases are TGCAGCGTTTCGACAGGGTTGAGCTCCTACGAGCAGTACTTC.

J is TRBJ2-1 and V is TRBV5-1, with a tentative D call TRBD2 (5 bases). Germline V gene lookup returns CDR1 SGHRS and CDR2 YFSETQ. CDR3 length: 13 residues. The germline V and J ends were trimmed by 2 bases and 5 bases, with 8 bases remaining between them. The CDR3 spells CASSFGVNNEQFF. In nucleotides, the CDR3 is TGCGCCAGCAGCTTCGGGGTAAACAATGAGCAGTTCTTC.

The rearrangement links TRBV27 to TRBJ2-7; 9 bases are shared with TRBD2. J was trimmed by 6 bases and V by 3 bases; bases with no gene match: 15. Germline lookup yields CDR1 MNHEY and CDR2 SMNVEV (reference sequence). CDR3 length: 17 amino acids. The CDR3 region is CASSFGGRAGYLSEQYF. DNA for the CDR3: TGTGCCAGCAGTTTCGGCGGGAGGGCCGGTTATCTCTCCGAGCAGTACTTC.

The CDR3, as DNA: TGTGCCAGTAGTATCTCCAGAGCGGGGGGTTTAAATGAGCAGTTCTTC. Translating gives CASSISRAGGLNEQFF. This chain uses TRBV19 with TRBJ2-1; the match to TRBD2 covers 9 bases. The CDR3 spans 16 residues. V lost 3 bases and J lost 7; bases outside the gene matches: 10. The germline CDR1 and CDR2 sequences are LNHDA and SQIVND (reference sequence).

The chain joins TRBV7-3 to TRBJ1-2; possibly TRBD1 for D (5 bases). Per the germline V gene, CDR1 is SGHTA and CDR2 is FQGTGA. V was pared by 0 bases and J by 7 bases, with 12 bases between. This CDR3 contains 14 residues. The CDR3 is CASSLTYQGCGYTF. The CDR3 coding sequence is TGTGCCAGCAGCTTAACGTATCAGGGATGTGGCTACACCTTC.

The V and J genes are TRBV28 and TRBJ1-1, with D possibly matching TRBD1 (5 bases). This CDR3 contains 16 residues. Trimming cost V 3 bases and J 6 bases, with 20 bases left between them. Germline lookup yields CDR1 MDHEN and CDR2 SYDVKM. CDR3 bases: TGTGCCAGCAGTTTTTTAAGTAGGGGCCTAATCGCTGAAGCTTTCTTT. Translated: CASSFLSRGLIAEAFF.

The rearrangement uses TRBV11-2 and TRBJ1-6, with D hard to call. V shed 2 bases and J shed 0 bases, with 8 bases lying between them. The CDR3 loop spans 16 amino acids. Germline V gene sequence: CDR1 SGHAT, CDR2 FQNNGV. The CDR3 nucleotides read TGTGCCAGCAGCTTACCTGAGAGCTCCTATAATTCACCCCTCCACTTT. Its translation: CASSLPESSYNSPLHF.

A note on this clone: The junction differs from germline at one of its ends, possibly a read error. The chain employs TRBV4-1 and TRBJ2-4; D gene ambiguous. Germline assignment: CDR1 MGHRA and CDR2 YSYEKL. The CDR3 covers 15 residues. This CDR3 reads CASSQDNTLKNSQYF. As DNA, the CDR3 is TGCGCCAGCAGCCAAGATAACACCTTAAAAAACAGTCAGTACTTC.

The chain couples TRBV6-5 to TRBJ2-7; D possibly corresponds to TRBD2 (5 bases). The CDR3 covers 14 residues. V was cut by 7 bases and J by 6 bases, with 19 bases left in between. Germline V gene lookup returns CDR1 MNHEY and CDR2 SVGAGI. The CDR3 is CASTSPRVKSEQYF. The CDR3 DNA reads TGTGCCAGCACTAGCCCCCGCGTAAAGAGCGAGCAGTACTTC.

The chain combines TRBV11-2 with TRBJ1-2, with TRBD1 matching over 10 bases. This CDR3 comprises 14 residues. Per germline, CDR1 SGHAT and CDR2 FQNNGV. The junction had 4 bases not matched to a gene; V was cut back by 1 base and J by 8 bases. CDR3 loop: CASSLGDRGPGYTF. CDR3 nucleotides: TGTGCCAGCAGCTTAGGGGACAGGGGTCCGGGCTACACCTTC.

The chain recombines TRBV6-1 with TRBJ1-1; possible D gene TRBD1, 5 bases. Germline CDR1 is MNHNS and CDR2 is SASEGT. The CDR3 totals 14 residues. Trimming took 10 bases from V and 1 from J, leaving 16 bases between them. CDR3 DNA: TGTGCCACTTACTATTCGACAGCGAACACTGAAGCTTTCTTT. It codes for CATYYSTANTEAFF.

The chain combines TRBV19 with TRBJ1-1; maybe TRBD1 (5 bases). Germline loops: CDR1 LNHDA, CDR2 SQIVND (reference sequence). V gave up 9 bases and J gave up 6 bases, with 17 bases separating them. This CDR3 has 13 residues. The CDR3 loop reads CASKTAGRAEAFF. The CDR3 DNA reads TGTGCCAGCAAGACAGCGGGCAGGGCTGAAGCTTTCTTT.

As concerns this clone: One junction end does not reproduce the germline sequence, and a read error may be involved. The J gene is TRBJ1-2, the V gene TRBV20-1, with 9 nucleotides matching TRBD1. The CDR3 length is 8 residues. Germline V lookup: CDR1 DFQATT, CDR2 SNEGSKA (reference sequence). The CDR3 region is CSARQGGF. CDR3 nucleotides: TGCAGTGCGAGACAGGGGGGCTTC.

Remarks on this clone: Other nucleotide sequences from this sample produce the same CDR3. This chain uses TRBV12-5 with TRBJ1-1; perhaps TRBD1 as D (6 bases). Trimming cost V 1 base and J 11 bases, with 17 bases left between them. Germline loops: CDR1 LGHNT, CDR2 FRNRAP. The length of the CDR3 is 14 residues. The CDR3 coding sequence is TGTGCTAGTGGTTTGGCTAGGCAGGGGCAGGGGGCTTTCTTT. This gives the protein CASGLARQGQGAFF.